Presented here are 14 T cell receptor beta chains from one specimen sequenced in a study of cytomegalovirus exposure and HLA in healthy donors. PCR amplification relied on 60 Vbeta primers (plus 13 Jbeta primers). This table comes from immunoSEQ multiplex PCR, and its TCRdb copy is limited to in-frame clones, with some not included. This table holds some 200,000 clones, approximately 70% found once. Sequencing was performed on PBMCs. All receptors derive from a man between 40 and 49 years old in good health and CMV-seropositive.

The rearrangement links TRBV28 to TRBJ1-6; D perhaps matches TRBD1 (5 bases). Trimming took 5 bases from V and 12 from J, leaving 14 bases between them. Germline values: CDR1 MDHEN, CDR2 SYDVKM. CDR3 size: 13 residues. CDR3 protein: CASSAAGYGPLHF. The CDR3 DNA reads TGTGCCAGCAGTGCCGCAGGGTATGGACCCCTCCACTTT. The full variable domain, with the rest looked up from reference TRBV28 and TRBJ1-6, is DVKVTQSSRYLVKRTGEKVFLECVQDMDHENMFWYRQDPGLGLRLIYFSYDVKMKEKGDIPEGYSVSREKKERFSLILESASTNQTSMYLCASSAAGYGPLHFGNGTRLTVT.

This clone occurred once. The rearrangement uses TRBV19 and TRBJ2-7, with TRBD2 as a possible D gene (5 bases). This CDR3 comprises 14 residues. CDR1 and CDR2 from the germline V gene are LNHDA and SQIVND (reference sequence). Trimming removed 5 bases at V and 5 bases at J, with 16 bases between. In nucleotides, the CDR3 is TGTGCCAGTAGTGATGGAGGCCCCCCAGACGAGCAGTACTTC. Its protein product is CASSDGGPPDEQYF.

This rearrangement joins TRBV11-2 to TRBJ2-7; D possibly corresponds to TRBD1 (6 bases). The CDR3 contains 15 residues. V dropped 3 bases and J dropped 2 bases, with 14 bases sitting between them. Germline V gene data show CDR1 as SGHAT and CDR2 as FQNNGV. The CDR3 sequence: CASSFRQGPTYEQYF. Here the CDR3 DNA reads TGTGCCAGCAGCTTCCGGCAGGGGCCGACCTACGAGCAGTACTTC.

The chain is built from TRBV5-1 and TRBJ1-4; 8 nucleotides align to TRBD1. Germline V gene sequence: CDR1 SGHRS, CDR2 YFSETQ. V lost 3 bases to trimming and J lost 5 bases; unmatched junction nucleotides: 3. The CDR3 extends over 14 amino acids. In DNA, the CDR3 is TGCGCCAGCAGCTCCGGGACAGGAAATGAAAAACTGTTTTTT. This gives the protein CASSSGTGNEKLFF.

A few counts support this clone. The chain couples TRBV19 to TRBJ2-1; 7 bases map to TRBD1. Trimming at V came to 5 bases and at J to 5 bases, leaving 6 bases not matched to a gene. The CDR3 is made up of 14 amino acids. The germline CDR1 and CDR2 sequences are LNHDA and SQIVND (reference sequence). CDR3 protein: CASSPQGVNNEQFF. The CDR3 nucleotides are TGTGCCAGTAGTCCGCAGGGGGTTAACAATGAGCAGTTCTTC.

The rearrangement uses TRBV5-8 and TRBJ2-5, with 7 bases lining up with TRBD1. Germline loops: CDR1 SGHTS, CDR2 YDEGEE. The CDR3 covers 15 residues. V lost 4 bases and J lost 1; bases outside the gene matches: 7. CDR3 nucleotides: TGTGCCAGCAGCCCCGGTGACAGGGTCCAAGAGACCCAGTACTTC. Its translation: CASSPGDRVQETQYF.

The chain employs TRBV7-8 and TRBJ1-2, with D uncertain. The V end was cut by 6 bases, the J end by 8 bases, with 16 bases between. Per germline, CDR1 SGHVS and CDR2 FQNEAQ. The CDR3 covers 13 residues. The CDR3 DNA sequence: TGTGCCAGCAGTCTGTACGGAGAAGGAGGCTACACCTTC. Translation: CASSLYGEGGYTF.

The chain recombines TRBV5-4 with TRBJ2-2; 9 bases match TRBD2. Germline loops: CDR1 SGHNT, CDR2 YYREEE (reference sequence). The CDR3 is 16 amino acids. V trimming: 4 bases; J trimming: 5 bases; junction bases outside the gene matches: 9. The DNA for the CDR3 is TGTGCCAGCAGCCAGCGAGGCGGGGGGGGAACCGGGGAGCTGTTTTTT. Encoded protein: CASSQRGGGGTGELFF.

The chain is built from TRBV19 and TRBJ2-7; TRBD1 agrees at 10 bases. CDR1 is LNHDA and CDR2 is SQIVND in the germline V gene (reference sequence). After removal of 6 bases from V and 7 bases from J, the junction contained 9 bases not matched to a gene. CDR3 length equals 14 residues. CDR3 sequence: CASSAGTGVREQYF. DNA for the CDR3: TGTGCCAGTAGCGCCGGGACAGGGGTCAGGGAGCAGTACTTC. The whole variable domain, remainder taken from reference TRBV19 and TRBJ2-7, is DGGITQSPKYLFRKEGQNVTLSCEQNLNHDAMYWYRQDPGQGLRLIYYSQIVNDFQKGDIAEGYSVSREKKESFPLTVTSAQKNPTAFYLCASSAGTGVREQYFGPGTRLTVT.

V is TRBV7-6 and J is TRBJ2-5; possible D gene TRBD2, 6 bases. The CDR3 totals 14 residues. The V gene lost 2 bases and the J gene lost 5 bases, with 12 bases spanning the gap. Germline V gene data show CDR1 as SGHVS and CDR2 as FNYEAQ. CDR3 coding DNA: TGTGCCAGCAGCTTAAGTGGGGGGAGGGAGACCCAGTACTTC. This encodes CASSLSGGRETQYF.

The chain carries TRBV28 and TRBJ1-5, with D possibly being TRBD1 (5 bases). The CDR3 is 18 amino acids. Per germline, CDR1 MDHEN and CDR2 SYDVKM. Between the trimmed V and J ends, which lost 7 bases and 3 bases, there was a span of 25 bases. DNA for the CDR3: TGTGCCAGCACTTCCTCATTGGGGGGTTTAATCCTCAATCAGCCCCAGCATTTT. It translates to CASTSSLGGLILNQPQHF.

In regard to this clone: The DNA is left out, because the CDR3 cannot be placed on it with certainty; the CDR3 is given as TCRdb lists it. The chain employs TRBV28 and TRBJ1-6. The CDR3 region is 12 residues in length, termini included. Looked up from germline, CDR1 is MDHEN and CDR2 is SYDVKM. CDR3 in amino acids: CASSSSGTPLHF.

The chain uses TRBV7-2 and TRBJ1-5; D possibly corresponds to TRBD1 (6 bases). Trimming stripped 2 bases from V and 5 bases from J, with 7 bases between. The CDR3 sequence is 13 residues long. The V gene's germline CDR1 is SGHTA and CDR2 FQGNSA. Here the CDR3 DNA reads TGTGCCAGCAGCTTATCAGGGGATCAGCCCCAGCATTTT. Amino acids: CASSLSGDQPQHF.

V is TRBV5-6 and J is TRBJ1-6; possible D gene TRBD1, 5 bases. V was trimmed by 0 bases and J by 3 bases, leaving 10 bases between them. Per the germline V gene, CDR1 is SGHDT and CDR2 is YYEEEE. The CDR3 runs 16 residues. CDR3 sequence: CASSLDQGDYNSPLHF. DNA of the CDR3: TGTGCCAGCAGCTTGGATCAGGGCGACTATAATTCACCCCTCCACTTT.